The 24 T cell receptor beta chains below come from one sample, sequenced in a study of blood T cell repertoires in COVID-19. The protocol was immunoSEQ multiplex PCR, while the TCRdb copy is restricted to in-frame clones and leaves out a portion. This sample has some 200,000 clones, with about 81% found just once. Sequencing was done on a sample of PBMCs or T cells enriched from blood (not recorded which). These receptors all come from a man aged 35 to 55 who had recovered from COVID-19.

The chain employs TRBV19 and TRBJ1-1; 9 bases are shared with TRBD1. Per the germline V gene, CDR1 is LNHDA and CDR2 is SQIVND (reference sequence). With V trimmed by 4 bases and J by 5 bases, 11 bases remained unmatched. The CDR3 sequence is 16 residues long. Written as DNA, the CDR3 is TGTGCCAGTAGTAACGGACAGGGGAGGTTGGGAACTGAAGCTTTCTTT. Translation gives CASSNGQGRLGTEAFF.

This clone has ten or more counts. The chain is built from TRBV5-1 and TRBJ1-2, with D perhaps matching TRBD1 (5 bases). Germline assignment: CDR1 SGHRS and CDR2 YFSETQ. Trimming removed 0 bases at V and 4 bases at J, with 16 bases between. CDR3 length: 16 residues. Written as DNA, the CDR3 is TGCGCCAGCAGCTTGGCAAGTCAACAGGCTTTCTATGGCTACACCTTC. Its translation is CASSLASQQAFYGYTF.

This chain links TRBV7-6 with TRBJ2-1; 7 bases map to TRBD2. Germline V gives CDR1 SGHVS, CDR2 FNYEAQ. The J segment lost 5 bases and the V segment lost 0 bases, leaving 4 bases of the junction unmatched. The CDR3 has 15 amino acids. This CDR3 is CASSLAGTINNEQFF. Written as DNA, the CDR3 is TGTGCCAGCAGCTTAGCAGGGACTATCAACAATGAGCAGTTCTTC.

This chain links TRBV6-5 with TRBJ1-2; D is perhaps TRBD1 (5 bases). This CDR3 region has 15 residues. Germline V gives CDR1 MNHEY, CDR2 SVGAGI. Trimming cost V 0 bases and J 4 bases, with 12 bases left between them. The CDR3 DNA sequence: TGTGCCAGCAGTTACTCGAGGGAGGGGCGCTATGGCTACACCTTC. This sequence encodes CASSYSREGRYGYTF.

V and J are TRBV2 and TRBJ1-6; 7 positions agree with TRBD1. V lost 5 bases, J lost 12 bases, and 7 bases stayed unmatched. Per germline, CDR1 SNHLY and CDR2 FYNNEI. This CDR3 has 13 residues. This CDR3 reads CASSNRGREPLHF. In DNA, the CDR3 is TGTGCCAGCAGTAACAGGGGCCGAGAACCCCTCCACTTT.

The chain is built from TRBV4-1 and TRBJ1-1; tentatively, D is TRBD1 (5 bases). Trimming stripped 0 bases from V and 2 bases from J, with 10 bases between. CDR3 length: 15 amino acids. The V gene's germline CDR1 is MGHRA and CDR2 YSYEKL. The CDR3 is CASSQDRTSNTEAFF. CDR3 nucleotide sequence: TGCGCCAGCAGCCAAGATAGGACATCAAACACTGAAGCTTTCTTT.

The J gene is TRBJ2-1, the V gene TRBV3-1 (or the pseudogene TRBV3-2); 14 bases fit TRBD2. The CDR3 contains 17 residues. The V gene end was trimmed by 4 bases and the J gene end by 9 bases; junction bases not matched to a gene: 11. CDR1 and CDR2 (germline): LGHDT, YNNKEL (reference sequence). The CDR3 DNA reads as TGTGCCAGCAGCCTTCACCGTGGGACTAGCGGGGGAGGTGAGCAGTTCTTC. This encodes CASSLHRGTSGGGEQFF.

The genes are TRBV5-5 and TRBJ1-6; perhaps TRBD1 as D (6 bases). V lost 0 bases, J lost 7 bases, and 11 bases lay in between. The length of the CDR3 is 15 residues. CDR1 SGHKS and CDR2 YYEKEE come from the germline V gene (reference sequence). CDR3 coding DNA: TGTGCCAGCAGCTTGGATTGGGGGGGCAATTCACCCCTCCACTTT. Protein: CASSLDWGGNSPLHF.

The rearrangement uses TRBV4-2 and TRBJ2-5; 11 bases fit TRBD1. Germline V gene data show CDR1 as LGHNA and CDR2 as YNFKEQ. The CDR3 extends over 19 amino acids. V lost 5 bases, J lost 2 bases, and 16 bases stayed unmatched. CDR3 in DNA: TGTGCCAGCAGCTTTGTAATCCGGGACAGGGGGTTTGCGCAAGAGACCCAGTACTTC. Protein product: CASSFVIRDRGFAQETQYF.

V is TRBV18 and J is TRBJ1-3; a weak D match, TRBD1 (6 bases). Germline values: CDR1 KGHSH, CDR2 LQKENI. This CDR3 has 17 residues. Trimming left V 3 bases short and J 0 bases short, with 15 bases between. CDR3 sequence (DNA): TGTGCCAGCTCACCTACTGAGAGGGGGATCTCTGGAAACACCATATATTTT. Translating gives CASSPTERGISGNTIYF.

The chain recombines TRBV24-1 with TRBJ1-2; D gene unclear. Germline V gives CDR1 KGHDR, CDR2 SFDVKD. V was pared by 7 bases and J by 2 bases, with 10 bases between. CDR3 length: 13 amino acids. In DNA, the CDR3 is TGTGCCACCAGCGGCGGAGGAAACTATGGCTACACCTTC. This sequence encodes CATSGGGNYGYTF.

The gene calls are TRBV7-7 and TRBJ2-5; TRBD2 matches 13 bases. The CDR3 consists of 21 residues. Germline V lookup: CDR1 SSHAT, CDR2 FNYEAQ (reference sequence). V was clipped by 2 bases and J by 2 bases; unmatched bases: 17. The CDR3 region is CASSLLPPYVTSGGKQETQYF. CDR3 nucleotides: TGTGCCAGCAGCTTATTGCCCCCTTATGTGACTAGCGGGGGGAAACAAGAGACCCAGTACTTC.

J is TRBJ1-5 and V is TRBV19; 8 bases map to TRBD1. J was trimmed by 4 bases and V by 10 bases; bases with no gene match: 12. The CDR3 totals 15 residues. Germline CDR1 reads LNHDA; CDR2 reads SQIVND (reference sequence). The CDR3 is CATLSQGAANQPQHF. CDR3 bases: TGTGCCACCCTTTCTCAGGGGGCAGCGAATCAGCCCCAGCATTTT.

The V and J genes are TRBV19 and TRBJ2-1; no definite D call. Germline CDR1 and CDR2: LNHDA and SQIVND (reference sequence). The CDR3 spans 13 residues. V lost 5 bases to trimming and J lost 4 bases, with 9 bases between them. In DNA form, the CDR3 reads TGTGCCAGTAGTCTATCGGGTTACAATGAGCAGTTCTTC. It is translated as CASSLSGYNEQFF.

The CDR3: CASSPFLASGELFF. In nucleotides, the CDR3 is TGTGCCAGCAGCCCCTTTCTAGCCTCCGGGGAGCTGTTTTTT. The chain has TRBV11-2 and TRBJ2-2, with D possibly being TRBD2 (5 bases). CDR1 and CDR2 from the germline V gene are SGHAT and FQNNGV. CDR3 length: 14 residues. Trimming took off 5 bases at V and 6 bases at J, with 13 bases between the two ends.

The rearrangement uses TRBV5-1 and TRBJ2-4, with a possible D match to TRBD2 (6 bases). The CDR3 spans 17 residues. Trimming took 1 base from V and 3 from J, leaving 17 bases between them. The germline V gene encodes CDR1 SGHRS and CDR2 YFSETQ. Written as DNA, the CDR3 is TGCGCCAGCAGCTTGTCGTCGGGACTGGGGGGCAAAAACATTCAGTACTTC. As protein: CASSLSSGLGGKNIQYF.

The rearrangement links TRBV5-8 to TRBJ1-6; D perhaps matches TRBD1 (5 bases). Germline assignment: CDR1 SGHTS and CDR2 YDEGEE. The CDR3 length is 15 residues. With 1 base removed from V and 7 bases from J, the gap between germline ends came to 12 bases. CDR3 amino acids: CASSLRPGWNSPLHF. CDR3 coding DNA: TGTGCCAGCAGCTTGAGGCCAGGGTGGAATTCACCCCTCCACTTT.

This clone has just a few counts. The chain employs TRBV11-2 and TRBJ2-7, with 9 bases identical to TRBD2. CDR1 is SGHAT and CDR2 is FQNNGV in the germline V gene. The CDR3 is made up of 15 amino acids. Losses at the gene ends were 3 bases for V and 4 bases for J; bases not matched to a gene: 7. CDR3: CASSLAGTSYYEQYF. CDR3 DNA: TGTGCCAGCAGCTTGGCCGGGACTAGCTATTACGAGCAGTACTTC.

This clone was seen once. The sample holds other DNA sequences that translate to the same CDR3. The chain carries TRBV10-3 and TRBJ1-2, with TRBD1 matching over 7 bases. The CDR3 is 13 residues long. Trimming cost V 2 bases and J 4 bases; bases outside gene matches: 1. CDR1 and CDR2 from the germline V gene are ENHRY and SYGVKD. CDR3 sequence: CAISEDRVYGYTF. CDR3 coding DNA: TGTGCCATCAGTGAGGACAGGGTCTATGGCTACACCTTC.

Here the CDR3 DNA reads TGTGCCACCAGTGATCTCGGGGGCATTCAGTACTTC. Translated: CATSDLGGIQYF. The chain uses TRBV24-1 and TRBJ2-4; perhaps TRBD2 as D (6 bases). The germline gives CDR1 KGHDR, CDR2 SFDVKD. Trimming pared 3 bases from V and 9 bases from J, leaving 8 bases between. The CDR3 contains 12 residues.

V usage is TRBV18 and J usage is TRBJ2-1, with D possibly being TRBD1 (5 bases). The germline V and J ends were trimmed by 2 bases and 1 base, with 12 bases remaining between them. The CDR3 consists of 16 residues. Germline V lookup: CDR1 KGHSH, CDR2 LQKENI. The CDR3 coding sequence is TGTGCCAGCTCACCAGGGGCTCGAACGTCCTACAATGAGCAGTTCTTC. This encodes CASSPGARTSYNEQFF.

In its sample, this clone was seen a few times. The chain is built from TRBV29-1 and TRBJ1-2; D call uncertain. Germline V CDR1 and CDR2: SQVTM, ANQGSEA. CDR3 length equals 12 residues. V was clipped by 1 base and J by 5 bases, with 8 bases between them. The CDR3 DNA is TGCAGCGTTGAAGTCCCGGGGTATGGCTACACCTTC. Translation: CSVEVPGYGYTF.

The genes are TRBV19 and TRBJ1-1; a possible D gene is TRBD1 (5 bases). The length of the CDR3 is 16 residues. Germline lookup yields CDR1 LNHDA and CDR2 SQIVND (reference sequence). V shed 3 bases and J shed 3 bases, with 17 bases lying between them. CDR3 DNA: TGTGCCAGTAGTATCCTGACAGTGACTAGGGACACTGAAGCTTTCTTT. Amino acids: CASSILTVTRDTEAFF.

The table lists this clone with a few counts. CDR3 amino acids: CASSFGDTRDNEQFF. The CDR3 DNA is TGCGCCAGCAGCTTTGGAGATACCCGGGACAATGAGCAGTTCTTC. V and J are TRBV5-1 and TRBJ2-1, with unresolved D. The CDR3 spans 15 residues. Per germline, CDR1 SGHRS and CDR2 YFSETQ. Deletions cut 2 bases from V and 5 bases from J, with 14 bases between.